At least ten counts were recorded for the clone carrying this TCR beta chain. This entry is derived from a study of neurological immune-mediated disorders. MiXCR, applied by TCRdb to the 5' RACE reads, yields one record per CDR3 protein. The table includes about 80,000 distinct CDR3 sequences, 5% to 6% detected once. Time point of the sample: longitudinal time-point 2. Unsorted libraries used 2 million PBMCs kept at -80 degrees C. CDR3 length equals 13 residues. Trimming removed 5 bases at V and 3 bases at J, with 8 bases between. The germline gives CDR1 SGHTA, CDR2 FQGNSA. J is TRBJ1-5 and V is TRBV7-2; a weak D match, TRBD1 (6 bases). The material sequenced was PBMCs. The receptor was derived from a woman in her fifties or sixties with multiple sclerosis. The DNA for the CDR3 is TGTGCCAGCAGCCGACAGGACAATCAGCCCCAGCATTTT. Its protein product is CASSRQDNQPQHF.